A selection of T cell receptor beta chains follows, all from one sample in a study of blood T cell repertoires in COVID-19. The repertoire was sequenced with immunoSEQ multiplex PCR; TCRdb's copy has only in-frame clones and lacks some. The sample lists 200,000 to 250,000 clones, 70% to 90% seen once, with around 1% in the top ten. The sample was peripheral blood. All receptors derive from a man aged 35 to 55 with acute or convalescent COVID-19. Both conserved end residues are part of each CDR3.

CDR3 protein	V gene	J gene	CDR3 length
CASSRGGAPYEQYF	TRBV5-1	TRBJ2-7	14
CASSLNRYEQYF	TRBV13	TRBJ2-7	12
CASSLQGYNSPLHF	TRBV6-5	TRBJ1-6	14
CASSEQGAGELFF	TRBV6-1	TRBJ2-2	13
CASRGLAGGLDTGELFF	TRBV7-8	TRBJ2-2	17
CASRTPGTSATYEQYF	TRBV6-6	TRBJ2-7	16
CSASSQDQPQHF	TRBV20-1	TRBJ1-5	12
CASSQGSLSGNTIYF	TRBV3-1/TRBV3-2	TRBJ1-3	15
CASSDSIQGEIQPQHF	TRBV7-2	TRBJ1-5	16
CASSRDRADTQYF	TRBV18	TRBJ2-3	13
CASSLVAGGGQPQHF	TRBV5-1	TRBJ1-5	15
CASSASGVDEQYF	TRBV9	TRBJ2-7	13
CASNDGDYNSPLHF	TRBV27	TRBJ1-6	14
CASSLPGLAGAPISYNEQFF	TRBV28	TRBJ2-1	20
CASSVSGNYGYTF	TRBV9	TRBJ1-2	13
CASSVGSEQFF	TRBV9	TRBJ2-1	11
CASSLAGGRLYF	TRBV6-5	TRBJ2-3	12
CASSSGGVDEQYF	TRBV11-3	TRBJ2-7	13
CAWSLLRNEKLFF	TRBV30	TRBJ1-4	13
CASSLQGNQETQYF	TRBV7-8	TRBJ2-5	14
CASSGTGLGEKLFF	TRBV9	TRBJ1-4	14
CASSVGQLPYEQYF	TRBV2	TRBJ2-7	14
CASSPLAGVTETQYF	TRBV7-9	TRBJ2-5	15
CASSVGRGQGIYEQYF	TRBV9	TRBJ2-7	16
CASSVGPSGEETQYF	TRBV9	TRBJ2-5	15
CASRRDRNSPLHF	TRBV6-5	TRBJ1-6	13
CASSPAIRGSGELFF	TRBV4-3	TRBJ2-2	15
CASSPGTANTGELFF	TRBV5-1	TRBJ2-2	15
CASSPSGLAGGREQFF	TRBV4-2	TRBJ2-1	16
CASSSGQGVYTF	TRBV6-1	TRBJ1-2	12
CASSPGTAGGYTF	TRBV11-2	TRBJ1-2	13
CASSEGQGRQPQHF	TRBV9	TRBJ1-5	14
CASGLAGGPGQETQYF	TRBV5-1	TRBJ2-5	16
CASSSDGTAYEQYF	TRBV11-1	TRBJ2-7	14
CASSPVRLSQGMNTEAFF	TRBV18	TRBJ1-1	18
CASSRTDSVNTIYF	TRBV3-1/TRBV3-2	TRBJ1-3	14
CASSLEGGGANEKLFF	TRBV7-9	TRBJ1-4	16
CSVEAWDRGLTDTQYF	TRBV29-1	TRBJ2-3	16
CAWSVRPGDTEAFF	TRBV30	TRBJ1-1	14
CSASGEDEAFF	TRBV20-1	TRBJ1-1	11
CASSEALTSGGVNTDTQYF	TRBV6-1	TRBJ2-3	19
CASSLGTDSNQPQHF	TRBV11-2	TRBJ1-5	15
CASSWTGTLFF	TRBV2	TRBJ1-4	11
CASSLGDSATNEKLFF	TRBV5-8	TRBJ1-4	16
CASSQDAGRYDSGYTF	TRBV4-3	TRBJ1-2	16
CASSETHSNQPQHF	TRBV2	TRBJ1-5	14
CASSLGGGETQYF	TRBV7-3	TRBJ2-5	13
CAWSGGTSYQPQHF	TRBV30	TRBJ1-5	14
CASSPGYHQQGRDTQYF	TRBV18	TRBJ2-3	17
CASSTRQGLYGYTF	TRBV19	TRBJ1-2	14
CASGLVLSLSTDTQYF	TRBV12-5	TRBJ2-3	16
CASNRIGRNGELFF	TRBV6-5	TRBJ2-2	14